These 8 T cell receptor beta chains were sequenced from one sample in a study of blood T cell repertoires in COVID-19. Assay used: immunoSEQ multiplex PCR; TCRdb lists only in-frame clones, some missing. The data hold a few hundred thousand clones, with over 75% observed a single time. The sample comprised peripheral blood. Source of these receptors: a human donor in a cohort sampled during active COVID-19.

This clone was recorded once. This chain uses TRBV13 with TRBJ1-4; 8 positions agree with TRBD1. Germline V gene data show CDR1 as PRHDT and CDR2 as FYEKMQ (reference sequence). There are 12 residues in the CDR3. V dropped 10 bases and J dropped 8; count of bases not matched to a gene: 6. This CDR3 is CATTTGGEKLFF. DNA for the CDR3: TGTGCCACTACAACAGGGGGGGAAAAACTGTTTTTT.

The genes are TRBV6-6 and TRBJ1-1, with TRBD1 as a possible D gene (6 bases). Trimming cost V 3 bases and J 6 bases, with 14 bases left between them. CDR1 MNHNY and CDR2 SVGAGI come from the germline V gene (reference sequence). This CDR3 has 14 residues. As DNA, the CDR3 is TGTGCCAGCAGTTATGGCCACAGGGTGGCTGAAGCTTTCTTT. The encoded protein is CASSYGHRVAEAFF.

The chain combines TRBV5-6 with TRBJ2-7; 10 bases match TRBD2. The CDR3 is 16 amino acids. The V and J ends lost 4 bases and 5 bases, in that order; junction bases with no gene match: 12. Germline CDR1 SGHDT, CDR2 YYEEEE. Here the CDR3 reads CASSPWTSGALHEQYF. CDR3 DNA: TGTGCCAGCAGCCCCTGGACTAGCGGAGCCCTCCACGAGCAGTACTTC.

The chain joins TRBV30 to TRBJ2-7; a weak D match, TRBD1 (6 bases). Trimming removed 1 base from V and 0 bases from J, with 13 bases in between. The V gene's germline CDR1 is GTSNPN and CDR2 SVGIG (reference sequence). This CDR3 comprises 15 residues. The CDR3 DNA reads as TGTGCCTGGAGTGCGGACAGCTACCCCTCCTACGAGCAGTACTTC. Translating it yields CAWSADSYPSYEQYF.

This chain joins TRBV6-6 and TRBJ1-1; D may be TRBD1 (6 bases). The V gene's germline CDR1 is MNHNY and CDR2 SVGAGI (reference sequence). The CDR3 sequence is 12 residues long. Trimming took 2 bases from V and 10 from J, leaving 11 bases between them. Here the CDR3 DNA reads TGTGCCAGCAGTTACCGACAGGAGCGAGCTTTCTTT. It translates to CASSYRQERAFF.

This clone came up once. The rearrangement joins TRBV5-1 to TRBJ2-2, with D possibly matching TRBD2 (6 bases). Deletions cut 2 bases from V and 7 bases from J, with 9 bases between. This CDR3 has 13 residues. Germline V gene lookup returns CDR1 SGHRS and CDR2 YFSETQ. The DNA of the CDR3 is TGCGCCAGCAGCTTCATGGGACTCGGGGAGCTGTTTTTT. It codes for CASSFMGLGELFF. The full variable domain, completed using reference TRBV5-1 and TRBJ2-2, is KAGVTQTPRYLIKTRGQQVTLSCSPISGHRSVSWYQQTPGQGLQFLFEYFSETQRNKGNFPGRFSGRQFSNSRSEMNVSTLELGDSALYLCASSFMGLGELFFGEGSRLTVL.

CDR3 coding DNA: TGTGCCAGCAGCGATCGACTAGCGGGAGATGTATCCTACGAGCAGTACTTC. Protein: CASSDRLAGDVSYEQYF. The V gene is TRBV5-4, the J gene TRBJ2-7, with 12 bases matching TRBD2. This CDR3 comprises 17 residues. Trimming took 4 bases from V and 1 from J; bases not matched to a gene: 9. Germline V gene data show CDR1 as SGHNT and CDR2 as YYREEE (reference sequence).

The chain employs TRBV5-3 and TRBJ2-1, with 13 bases that match TRBD2. TRBV5-3 is filed as an ORF, its function uncertain. CDR3 length: 17 amino acids. Trimming cost V 4 bases and J 7 bases; bases outside gene matches: 11. The CDR3 region is CARSPGTSGTFGNEQFF. The CDR3 bases are TGTGCCAGAAGCCCCGGGACTAGCGGGACCTTCGGGAATGAGCAGTTCTTC.